The sequence of this TCR beta chain was determined in a study of blood T cell repertoires in COVID-19. At the level of the study: Sites in the United States, Italy and Spain provided acute and convalescent COVID-19 samples. From T cells, B-cell-depleted T cells, or PBMCs came the material, which was cDNA or gDNA.

The length of the CDR3 is 14 residues. Germline V CDR1 and CDR2: SEHNR, FQNEAQ (reference sequence). J gave up 6 bases and V 5 bases, and 6 bases lay outside the gene matches. Per the study methods: It was from reference gene primer amplification that nucleated cell counts were estimated. Only in-frame clones appear in the TCRdb table, and some are missing; sequencing was by immunoSEQ multiplex PCR. That table furnishes V, J and clone size, whereas the DNA furnished D and trimming. In the table there are some 87,000 clones, about four fifths of which are singletons. This clone was detected a few times.

The chain recombines TRBV7-9 with TRBJ2-7; TRBD1 matches at 11 bases. The clonotype comes from a human donor in a cohort sampled during active COVID-19. The sequencing input was peripheral blood. The CDR3 DNA is TGTGCCAGCAGCATTGGACAGGGGGCGCGCGAGCAGTACTTC. Protein: CASSIGQGAREQYF.